This is a list of T cell receptor beta chains from one sample in a study of regulatory and conventional T cells in RAG deficiency. Produced via immunoSEQ multiplex PCR; TCRdb's table is partial and in-frame only. Found here are around 20,000 clones, around 95% of them singletons; the top ten hold 1% to 1.5%. This same sample was also part of a study on regulatory T cells.

What was sequenced was CD25- CD4+ T cells sorted from blood. The receptors here all came from a human donor in good health. Both conserved end residues are part of each CDR3. Fields, in order: D gene, V gene, J gene, clone size, CDR3 protein, CDR3 DNA. D genes are given only for firm matches. Size is stated for part of the rows, as once, few or many counts, or as a class when the clone is expanded.

D: NA
V: TRBV30
J: TRBJ1-5
size: NA
CDR3: CAWSGRVSNQPQHF
DNA: TGTGCCTGGAGTGGGAGGGTGAGCAATCAGCCCCAGCACTTT

D: NA
V: TRBV11-3
J: TRBJ2-2
size: NA
CDR3: CASSLYTGELFF
DNA: TGTGCCAGCAGCCTTTACACCGGGGAGCTGTTTTTT

D: NA
V: TRBV7-7
J: TRBJ2-3
size: NA
CDR3: CASSPGGRDTQYF
DNA: TGTGCCAGCAGTCCCGGGGGGCGGGATACGCAGTATTTT

D: TRBD1
V: TRBV7-2
J: TRBJ1-3
size: NA
CDR3: CASSARTGKGNTIYF
DNA: TGTGCCAGCAGCGCTCGGACAGGGAAGGGAAACACCATATATTTT

D: NA
V: TRBV19
J: TRBJ2-3
size: NA
CDR3: CASSIWGQRTDTQYF
DNA: TGTGCCAGTAGTATATGGGGGCAAAGAACAGATACGCAGTATTTT

D: TRBD1
V: TRBV19
J: TRBJ2-1
size: NA
CDR3: CASSIGGGWYNEQFF
DNA: TGTGCCAGTAGTATAGGAGGGGGCTGGTACAATGAGCAGTTCTTC

D: NA
V: TRBV5-1
J: TRBJ1-6
size: NA
CDR3: CANPPRGPNASYNSPLHF
DNA: TGCGCCAACCCCCCCCGTGGCCCGAACGCTTCCTATAATTCACCCCTCCACTTT

D: NA
V: TRBV28
J: TRBJ1-1
size: NA
CDR3: CASSLAPGTGGGEAFF
DNA: TGTGCCAGCAGTTTAGCGCCCGGGACGGGAGGCGGTGAAGCTTTCTTT

D: TRBD2
V: TRBV28
J: TRBJ2-5
size: NA
CDR3: CASREIAGGPQETQYF
DNA: TGTGCCAGCAGGGAAATAGCGGGGGGCCCCCAAGAGACCCAGTACTTC

D: TRBD2
V: TRBV7-9
J: TRBJ2-3
size: NA
CDR3: CASSLARSGGVDTQYF
DNA: TGTGCCAGCAGCTTAGCGCGAAGCGGGGGGGTGGATACGCAGTATTTT

D: NA
V: TRBV30
J: TRBJ2-7
size: NA
CDR3: CAWSVRTVAYEQYF
DNA: TGTGCCTGGAGTGTACGGACAGTTGCCTACGAGCAGTACTTC

D: NA
V: TRBV2
J: TRBJ1-1
size: NA
CDR3: CASRVAGGGNTEAFF
DNA: TGTGCCAGCCGAGTTGCGGGCGGGGGGAACACTGAAGCTTTCTTT

D: TRBD1
V: TRBV5-8
J: TRBJ1-5
size: NA
CDR3: CASSLGLGQHQHF
DNA: TGTGCCAGCAGCTTGGGCTTGGGACAGCACCAGCATTTT

D: NA
V: TRBV9
J: TRBJ1-6
size: NA
CDR3: CASSRGLLNSPLHF
DNA: TGTGCCAGCAGCAGAGGGCTTCTTAATTCACCCCTCCACTTT

D: TRBD2
V: TRBV11-2
J: TRBJ2-7
size: once
CDR3: CASSLEGGGVYEQYF
DNA: TGTGCCAGCAGCTTAGAGGGCGGGGGGGTCTACGAGCAGTACTTC

D: NA
V: TRBV19
J: TRBJ2-4
size: once
CDR3: CASSIRGTLAKNIQYF
DNA: TGTGCCAGTAGTATACGGGGGACCCTAGCCAAAAACATTCAGTACTTC

D: TRBD2
V: TRBV10-3
J: TRBJ2-7
size: NA
CDR3: CAITGAGDSYEQYF
DNA: TGTGCCATCACGGGAGCGGGGGACTCCTACGAGCAGTACTTC

D: TRBD1
V: TRBV28
J: TRBJ1-2
size: NA
CDR3: CASSPHRGQGPYGYTF
DNA: TGTGCCAGCAGTCCCCATCGGGGACAGGGACCCTATGGCTACACCTTC

D: NA
V: TRBV11-1
J: TRBJ1-2
size: NA
CDR3: CASSLVYTLNYGYTF
DNA: TGTGCCAGCAGCTTAGTTTACACCTTAAACTATGGCTACACCTTC